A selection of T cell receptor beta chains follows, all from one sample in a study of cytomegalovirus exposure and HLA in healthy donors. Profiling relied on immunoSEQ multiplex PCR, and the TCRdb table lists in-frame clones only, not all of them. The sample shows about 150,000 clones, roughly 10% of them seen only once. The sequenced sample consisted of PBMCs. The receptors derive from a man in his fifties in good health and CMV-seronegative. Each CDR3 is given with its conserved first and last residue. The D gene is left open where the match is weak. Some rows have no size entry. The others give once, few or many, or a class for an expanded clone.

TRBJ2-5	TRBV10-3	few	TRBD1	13	CAISGDRVETQYF	TGTGCCATCAGTGGTGACAGGGTGGAGACCCAGTACTTC
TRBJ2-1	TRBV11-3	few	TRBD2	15	CASSRSSGGTNEQFF	TGTGCCAGCAGCCGTTCTAGCGGGGGAACCAATGAGCAGTTCTTC
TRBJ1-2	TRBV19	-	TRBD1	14	CASQHGTGGFGYTF	TGTGCCAGTCAACACGGGACAGGGGGCTTCGGCTACACCTTC
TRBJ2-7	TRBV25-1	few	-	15	CASRRPFRVPYEQYF	TGTGCCAGCAGGAGGCCGTTCAGGGTCCCCTACGAGCAGTACTTC
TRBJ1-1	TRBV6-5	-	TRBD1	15	CASSYRGGRSTEAFF	TGTGCCAGCAGTTACAGAGGGGGCCGTAGCACTGAAGCTTTCTTT
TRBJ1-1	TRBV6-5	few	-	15	CASTETGFMNTEAFF	TGTGCCAGCACCGAGACAGGCTTCATGAACACTGAAGCTTTCTTT
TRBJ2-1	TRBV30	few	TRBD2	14	CAWSTSGAYNEQFF	TGTGCCTGGAGCACTAGCGGGGCCTACAATGAGCAGTTCTTC
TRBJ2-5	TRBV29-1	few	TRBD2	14	CSALGLAGGETQYF	TGCAGCGCTCTTGGACTAGCGGGGGGAGAGACCCAGTACTTC
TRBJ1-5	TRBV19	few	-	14	CASSSVYSNQPQHF	TGTGCCAGTAGTTCCGTTTATAGCAATCAGCCCCAGCATTTT
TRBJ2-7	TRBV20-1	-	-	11	CSAHPSRGQYF	TGCAGTGCGCACCCGAGCAGGGGGCAGTACTTC
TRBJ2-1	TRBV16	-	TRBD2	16	CASSQGSGRAHNEQFF	TGTGCCAGCAGCCAGGGGAGCGGGAGGGCCCACAATGAGCAGTTCTTC
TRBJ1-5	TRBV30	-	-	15	CAWAFRRGGNQPQHF	TGTGCCTGGGCCTTCCGGAGGGGCGGCAATCAGCCCCAGCATTTT
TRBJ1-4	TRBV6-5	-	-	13	CASTDRLYEKLFF	TGTGCCAGCACCGACAGGCTTTATGAAAAACTGTTTTTT
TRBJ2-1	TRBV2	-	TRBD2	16	CASRLAGVSSYNEQFF	TGTGCCAGCAGACTAGCGGGGGTTTCCTCCTACAATGAGCAGTTCTTC
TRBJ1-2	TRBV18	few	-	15	CASSPPRRGNYGYTF	TGTGCCAGCTCACCACCGAGGCGGGGAAACTATGGCTACACCTTC
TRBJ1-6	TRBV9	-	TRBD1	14	CASGGTGNYSPLHF	TGTGCCAGTGGGGGGACAGGTAATTATTCACCCCTCCACTTT
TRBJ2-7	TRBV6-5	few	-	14	CASRLQSSSYEQYF	TGTGCCAGCAGGTTACAGAGTAGCTCCTACGAGCAGTACTTC
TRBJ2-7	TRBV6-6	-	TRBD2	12	CASSRTSDEQYF	TGTGCCAGCAGTCGGACTAGCGACGAGCAGTACTTC
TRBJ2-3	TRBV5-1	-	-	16	CASSLGLYPSTDTQYF	TGCGCCAGCAGCTTGGGACTTTACCCTAGCACAGATACGCAGTATTTT
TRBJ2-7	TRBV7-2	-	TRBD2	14	CASSLMAGGYEQYF	TGTGCCAGCAGCTTAATGGCGGGGGGCTACGAGCAGTACTTC
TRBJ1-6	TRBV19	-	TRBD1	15	CASSIVSRGSSPLHF	TGTGCCAGTAGTATAGTTTCCAGGGGGAGTTCACCCCTCCACTTT
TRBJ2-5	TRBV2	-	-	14	CASRDLRVVETQYF	TGTGCCAGCAGAGACCTCAGGGTGGTGGAGACCCAGTACTTC
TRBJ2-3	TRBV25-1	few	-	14	CASSQRQDTDTQYF	TGTGCCAGCAGTCAACGACAGGACACAGATACGCAGTATTTT
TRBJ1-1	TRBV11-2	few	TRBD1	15	CASSLRTGMNTEAFF	TGTGCCAGCAGCCTGAGGACAGGGATGAACACTGAAGCTTTCTTT
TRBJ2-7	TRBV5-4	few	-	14	CASSRLTDSYEQYF	TGTGCCAGCAGTCGTCTTACAGACTCCTACGAGCAGTACTTC